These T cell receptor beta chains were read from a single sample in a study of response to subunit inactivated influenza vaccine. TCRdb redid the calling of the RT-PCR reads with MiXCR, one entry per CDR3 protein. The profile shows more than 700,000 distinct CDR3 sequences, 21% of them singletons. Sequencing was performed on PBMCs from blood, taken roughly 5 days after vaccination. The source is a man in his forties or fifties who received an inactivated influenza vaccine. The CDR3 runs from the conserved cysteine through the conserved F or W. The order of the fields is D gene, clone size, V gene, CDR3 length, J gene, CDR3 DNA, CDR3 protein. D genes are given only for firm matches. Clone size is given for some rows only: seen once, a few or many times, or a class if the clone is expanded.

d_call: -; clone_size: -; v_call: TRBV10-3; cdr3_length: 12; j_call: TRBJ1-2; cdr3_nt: TGTGCCATCAGTGACCCGGGATGGGGCTACACCTTC; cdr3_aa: CAISDPGWGYTF
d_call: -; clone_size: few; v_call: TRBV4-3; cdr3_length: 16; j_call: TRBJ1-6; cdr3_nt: TGCGCCAGCAGCCAAGAAGGAACAGGGCTAGGTTCACCCCTCCACTTT; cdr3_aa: CASSQEGTGLGSPLHF
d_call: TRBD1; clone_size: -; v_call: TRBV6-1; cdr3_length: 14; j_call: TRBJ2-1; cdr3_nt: TGTGCCAGCAGTGAAGGGACAGGGGGCTATGAGCAGTTCTTC; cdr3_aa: CASSEGTGGYEQFF
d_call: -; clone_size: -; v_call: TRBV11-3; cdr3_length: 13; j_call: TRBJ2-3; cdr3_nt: TGTGCCAGCAGCCGTGGGGGTGAAGATACGCAGTATTTT; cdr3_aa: CASSRGGEDTQYF
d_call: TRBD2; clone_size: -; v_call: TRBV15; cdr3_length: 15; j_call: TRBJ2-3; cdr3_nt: TGTGCCACCAGCAGCGGTGGACTAGGGGCAGATACGCAGTATTTT; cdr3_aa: CATSSGGLGADTQYF
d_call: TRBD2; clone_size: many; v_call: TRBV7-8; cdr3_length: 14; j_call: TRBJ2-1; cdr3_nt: TGTGCCAGCAGCTTAGTGCGGGGGGGCAATGAGCAGTTCTTC; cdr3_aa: CASSLVRGGNEQFF
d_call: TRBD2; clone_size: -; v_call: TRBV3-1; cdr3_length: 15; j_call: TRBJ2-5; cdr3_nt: TGTGCCAGCCGACGACTAGCGGGAGGTCAAGAGACCCAGTACTTC; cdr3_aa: CASRRLAGGQETQYF
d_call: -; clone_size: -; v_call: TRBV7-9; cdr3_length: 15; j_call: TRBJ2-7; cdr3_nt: TGTGCCAGCAGCTTAAGGGGCCCCACAGGGATCGAGCAGTACTTC; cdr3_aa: CASSLRGPTGIEQYF
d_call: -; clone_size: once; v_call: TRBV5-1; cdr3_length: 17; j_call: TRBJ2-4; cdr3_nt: TGCGCCAGCAGCTTGGGTCGTGCAGACCCAGCCAAAAACATTCAGTACTTC; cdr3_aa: CASSLGRADPAKNIQYF
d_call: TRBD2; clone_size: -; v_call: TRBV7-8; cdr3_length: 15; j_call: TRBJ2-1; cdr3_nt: TGTGCCAGCAGCTATACCGGGACTAGCGGGACTGAGCAGTTCTTC; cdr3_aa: CASSYTGTSGTEQFF
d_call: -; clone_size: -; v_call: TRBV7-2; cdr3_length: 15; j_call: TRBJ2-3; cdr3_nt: TGTGCCAGCAGCTTACGCGGGACAAAGGCAGATACGCAGTATTTT; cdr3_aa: CASSLRGTKADTQYF
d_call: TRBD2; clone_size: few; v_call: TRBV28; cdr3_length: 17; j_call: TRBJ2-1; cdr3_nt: TGTGCCAGCAGACATACTAGCGGGAGGATAGGAGACAATGAGCAGTTCTTC; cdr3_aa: CASRHTSGRIGDNEQFF